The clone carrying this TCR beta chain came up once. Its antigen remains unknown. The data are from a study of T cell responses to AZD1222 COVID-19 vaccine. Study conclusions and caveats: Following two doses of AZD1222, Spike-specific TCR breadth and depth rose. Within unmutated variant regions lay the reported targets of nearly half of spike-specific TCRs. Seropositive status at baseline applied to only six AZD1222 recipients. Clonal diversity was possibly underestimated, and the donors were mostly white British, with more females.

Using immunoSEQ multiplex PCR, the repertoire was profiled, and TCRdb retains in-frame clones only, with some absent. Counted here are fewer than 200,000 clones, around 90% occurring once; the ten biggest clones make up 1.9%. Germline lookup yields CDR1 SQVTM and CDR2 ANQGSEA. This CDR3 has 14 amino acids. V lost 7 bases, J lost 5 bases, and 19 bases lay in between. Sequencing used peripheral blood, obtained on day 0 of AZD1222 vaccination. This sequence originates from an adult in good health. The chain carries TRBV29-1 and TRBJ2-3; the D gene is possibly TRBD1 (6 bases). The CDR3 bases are TGCAGCGCTTCAGAAGCTACAGGGATAGATACGCAGTATTTT. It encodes CSASEATGIDTQYF.